Following are 17 T cell receptor beta chains from one sample sequenced in a study of T cell changes during pregnancy in multiple sclerosis. Sequenced by immunoSEQ multiplex PCR; TCRdb stores in-frame clones only, minus some. The sample has 85,000 to 130,000 clones; around 90% are singletons. The specimen comprised peripheral blood, sampled before pregnancy. Receptors were obtained from a female donor with multiple sclerosis, enrolled in a pregnancy study.

This clone came up once. V and J are TRBV29-1 and TRBJ1-1, with 8 bases identical to TRBD1. Trimming took 5 bases from V and 0 from J; bases not matched to a gene: 2. The V gene's germline CDR1 is SQVTM and CDR2 ANQGSEA. The CDR3 sequence is 13 residues long. CDR3 residues: CSVTGGMNTEAFF. The CDR3 bases are TGCAGCGTTACAGGGGGGATGAACACTGAAGCTTTCTTT. Combining the CDR3 with reference TRBV29-1 and TRBJ1-1 gives the whole variable domain SAVISQKPSRDICQRGTSLTIQCQVDSQVTMMFWYRQQPGQSLTLIATANQGSEATYESGFVIDKFPISRPNLTFSTLTVSNMSPEDSSIYLCSVTGGMNTEAFFGQGTRLTVV.

The rearrangement uses TRBV6-4 and TRBJ1-2; TRBD1 matches 10 bases. The CDR3 runs to 13 residues. Germline V gene sequence: CDR1 MRHNA, CDR2 SNTAGT. J lost 6 bases, V lost 6 bases, and 4 bases had no gene match. CDR3 coding DNA: TGTGCCAGCAGCCTCGGACAGGGGGATGGCTACACCTTC. Its translation is CASSLGQGDGYTF.

The chain joins TRBV5-1 to TRBJ1-3, with TRBD1 as a possible D gene (6 bases). Trimming stripped 4 bases from V and 2 bases from J, with 13 bases between. This CDR3 comprises 15 residues. Germline CDR1 and CDR2: SGHRS and YFSETQ. CDR3 residues: CASSPGGVTGNTIYF. Here the CDR3 DNA reads TGCGCCAGCAGCCCGGGGGGCGTTACTGGAAACACCATATATTTT.

V usage is TRBV11-2 and J usage is TRBJ1-6; a possible D gene is TRBD1 (6 bases). Trimming left V 0 bases short and J 7 bases short, with 10 bases between. The CDR3 runs to 15 residues. Germline V gives CDR1 SGHAT, CDR2 FQNNGV. The DNA of the CDR3 is TGTGCCAGCAGCTTAGACCAGGGGAAGAATTCACCCCTCCACTTT. Amino acids: CASSLDQGKNSPLHF.

This CDR3 reads CASSVDGTTLEQYF. DNA of the CDR3: TGTGCCAGCAGCGTAGACGGGACTACCCTAGAGCAGTACTTC. The chain recombines TRBV9 with TRBJ2-7; 7 nucleotides line up with TRBD2. The length of the CDR3 is 14 residues. Losses at the gene ends were 0 bases for V and 7 bases for J; bases not matched to a gene: 7. Germline V CDR1 and CDR2: SGDLS, YYNGEE. Combining the CDR3 with reference TRBV9 and TRBJ2-7 gives the whole variable domain DSGVTQTPKHLITATGQRVTLRCSPRSGDLSVYWYQQSLDQGLQFLIQYYNGEERAKGNILERFSAQQFPDLHSELNLSSLELGDSALYFCASSVDGTTLEQYFGPGTRLTVT.

The sample holds one count of this clone. The chain carries TRBV11-2 and TRBJ1-1; the match to TRBD1 covers 8 bases. CDR1 SGHAT and CDR2 FQNNGV come from the germline V gene. J was trimmed by 1 base and V by 3 bases; bases with no gene match: 4. The CDR3 loop spans 15 amino acids. CDR3 loop: CASSLTGAANTEAFF. DNA of the CDR3: TGTGCCAGCAGCTTGACAGGGGCGGCGAACACTGAAGCTTTCTTT.

The chain has TRBV12-5 and TRBJ2-3; D unresolved. The V gene's germline CDR1 is LGHNT and CDR2 FRNRAP. This CDR3 has 14 residues. Trimming took 3 bases from V and 0 from J, leaving 7 bases between them. CDR3 amino acids: CASGLYSSTDTQYF. As DNA, the CDR3 is TGTGCTAGTGGTTTATACTCCAGCACAGATACGCAGTATTTT.

This chain connects TRBV2 to TRBJ2-3; TRBD2 matches 8 bases. The CDR3 runs to 12 residues. From germline, CDR1 is SNHLY and CDR2 FYNNEI. Trimming at V came to 6 bases and at J to 7 bases, leaving 3 bases not matched to a gene. CDR3: CASSTSGNTQYF. In DNA form, the CDR3 reads TGTGCCAGCAGCACTAGCGGTAATACGCAGTATTTT.

V and J are TRBV5-4 and TRBJ1-3; maybe TRBD1 (5 bases). Germline CDR1 and CDR2: SGHNT and YYREEE (reference sequence). CDR3 length equals 18 residues. The V end was cut by 3 bases, the J end by 2 bases, with 21 bases between. The CDR3 reads CASSYGEQTGYPGNTIYF. The CDR3 DNA reads as TGTGCCAGCAGCTACGGAGAACAAACAGGTTACCCTGGAAACACCATATATTTT.

The chain carries TRBV5-5 and TRBJ2-2; a possible D gene is TRBD2 (5 bases). The CDR3 covers 16 residues. V dropped 2 bases and J dropped 3 bases, with 14 bases sitting between them. Looked up from germline, CDR1 is SGHKS and CDR2 is YYEKEE (reference sequence). CDR3 nucleotide sequence: TGTGCCAGCAGCTTCCTTGCGGGTTACGACACCGGGGAGCTGTTTTTT. This sequence encodes CASSFLAGYDTGELFF.

V and J are TRBV5-6 and TRBJ2-4, with a tentative D call TRBD2 (6 bases). Trimming removed 0 bases at V and 3 bases at J, with 13 bases between. Germline CDR1 SGHDT, CDR2 YYEEEE. This CDR3 region has 16 residues. The CDR3 sequence is CASSLALAERKNIQYF. CDR3 sequence (DNA): TGTGCCAGCAGCTTGGCCTTAGCGGAGCGCAAAAACATTCAGTACTTC.

CDR3 protein: CAWRPGLAGFQNIQYF. The CDR3 DNA is TGTGCCTGGAGGCCGGGACTAGCGGGATTCCAAAACATTCAGTACTTC. The chain joins TRBV30 to TRBJ2-4; 13 nucleotides agree with TRBD2. Trimming took 3 bases from V and 5 from J; bases not matched to a gene: 7. Per the germline V gene, CDR1 is GTSNPN and CDR2 is SVGIG (reference sequence). CDR3 length: 16 residues.

The chain recombines TRBV11-2 with TRBJ1-2; 8 nucleotides line up with TRBD1. Germline trimming cut 1 base from V and 3 bases from J; bases unmatched to any gene: 7. The CDR3 loop spans 16 amino acids. Germline lookup yields CDR1 SGHAT and CDR2 FQNNGV. DNA for the CDR3: TGTGCCAGCAGCTTAGTGGGACAGGAAATTTACTATGGCTACACCTTC. Amino acids: CASSLVGQEIYYGYTF. The full variable domain, rest sourced from reference TRBV11-2 and TRBJ1-2, is EAGVAQSPRYKIIEKRQSVAFWCNPISGHATLYWYQQILGQGPKLLIQFQNNGVVDDSQLPKDRFSAERLKGVDSTLKIQPAKLEDSAVYLCASSLVGQEIYYGYTFGSGTRLTVV.

The gene calls are TRBV10-3 and TRBJ1-5; D uncertain. This CDR3 has 13 amino acids. Germline V gene data show CDR1 as ENHRY and CDR2 as SYGVKD. Between the trimmed V and J ends, which lost 4 bases and 4 bases, there was a span of 8 bases. Here the CDR3 DNA reads TGTGCCATCAGTGCGGAGGAAAATCAGCCCCAGCATTTT. This encodes CAISAEENQPQHF.

V gene TRBV6-6 combines with J gene TRBJ1-5, with D unresolved. Germline-derived CDR1 and CDR2 are MNHNY and SVGAGI (reference sequence). Trimming removed 3 bases at V and 1 base at J, with 4 bases between. CDR3 length equals 13 residues. The CDR3 DNA sequence: TGTGCCAGCAGTTATAAAAGCAATCAGCCCCAGCATTTT. Its protein is CASSYKSNQPQHF.

This clone was detected only a few times. The gene calls are TRBV19 and TRBJ1-6; weak D call: TRBD1 (5 bases). The ends were cut back, 5 bases at V and 5 bases at J, with 7 bases in the middle. Germline lookup yields CDR1 LNHDA and CDR2 SQIVND (reference sequence). This CDR3 is built from 13 residues. The CDR3 sequence is CASSGGNNSPLHF. The CDR3 nucleotides read TGTGCCAGTAGTGGGGGGAATAATTCACCCCTCCACTTT.

The genes are TRBV28 and TRBJ2-6; D perhaps matches TRBD1 (6 bases). Germline values: CDR1 MDHEN, CDR2 SYDVKM. The CDR3 length is 16 residues. V shed 3 bases and J shed 2 bases, with 11 bases lying between them. The CDR3 reads CASSFAPGAGANVLTF. CDR3 DNA: TGTGCCAGCAGTTTTGCACCAGGGGCTGGGGCCAACGTCCTGACTTTC. Supplemented by reference TRBV28 and TRBJ2-6, the full variable domain reads DVKVTQSSRYLVKRTGEKVFLECVQDMDHENMFWYRQDPGLGLRLIYFSYDVKMKEKGDIPEGYSVSREKKERFSLILESASTNQTSMYLCASSFAPGAGANVLTFGAGSRLTVL.